This T cell receptor beta chain stems from a study of blood T cell repertoires in COVID-19. Study-wide context: Acute and convalescent COVID-19 specimens originated in the United States, Italy and Spain.

V was pared by 6 bases and J by 9 bases, with 9 bases of the junction left unmatched. This CDR3 region has 14 residues. The germline CDR1 and CDR2 sequences are MNHEY and SVGAGI. The table came from immunoSEQ multiplex PCR; TCRdb's copy has only in-frame clones and leaves some out. The sample has fewer than 200,000 clones; 82% are singletons. The TCR originated in a woman aged 65 to 85 with acute or convalescent COVID-19. Sequencing input: peripheral blood. This chain uses TRBV6-5 with TRBJ2-7, with 12 bases that match TRBD1. In DNA, the CDR3 is TGTGCCAGCAGATGGGGACAGGGGGCGATTCGGCAGTACTTC. Its translation: CASRWGQGAIRQYF.